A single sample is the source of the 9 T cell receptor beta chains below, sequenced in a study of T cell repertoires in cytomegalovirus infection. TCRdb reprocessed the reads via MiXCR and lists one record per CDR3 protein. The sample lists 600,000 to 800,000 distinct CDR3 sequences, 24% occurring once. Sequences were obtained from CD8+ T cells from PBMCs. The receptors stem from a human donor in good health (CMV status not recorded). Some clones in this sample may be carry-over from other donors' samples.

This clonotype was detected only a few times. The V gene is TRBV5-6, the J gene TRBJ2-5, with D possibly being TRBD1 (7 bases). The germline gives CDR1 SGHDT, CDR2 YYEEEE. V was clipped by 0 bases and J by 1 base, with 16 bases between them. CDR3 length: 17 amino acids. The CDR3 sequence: CASSLGRDSYPQETQYF. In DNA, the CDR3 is TGTGCCAGCAGCTTGGGGAGGGACAGCTATCCCCAAGAGACCCAGTACTTC.

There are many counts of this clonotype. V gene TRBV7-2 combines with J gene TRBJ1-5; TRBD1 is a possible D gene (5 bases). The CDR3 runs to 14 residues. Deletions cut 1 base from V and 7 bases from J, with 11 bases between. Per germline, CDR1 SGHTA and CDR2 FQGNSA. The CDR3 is CASSLVSGPQPQHF. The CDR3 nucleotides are TGTGCCAGCAGCTTAGTTTCGGGGCCCCAGCCCCAGCATTTT. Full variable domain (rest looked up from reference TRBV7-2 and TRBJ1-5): GAGVSQSPSNKVTEKGKDVELRCDPISGHTALYWYRQSLGQGLEFLIYFQGNSAPDKSGLPSDRFSAERTGGSVSTLTIQRTQQEDSAVYLCASSLVSGPQPQHFGDGTRLSIL.

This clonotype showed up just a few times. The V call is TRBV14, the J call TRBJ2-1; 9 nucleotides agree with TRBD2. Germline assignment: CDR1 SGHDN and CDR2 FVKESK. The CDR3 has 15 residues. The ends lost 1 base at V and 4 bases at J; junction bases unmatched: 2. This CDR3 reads CASSQASGNYNEQFF. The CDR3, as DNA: TGTGCCAGCAGCCAAGCTAGCGGGAATTACAATGAGCAGTTCTTC.

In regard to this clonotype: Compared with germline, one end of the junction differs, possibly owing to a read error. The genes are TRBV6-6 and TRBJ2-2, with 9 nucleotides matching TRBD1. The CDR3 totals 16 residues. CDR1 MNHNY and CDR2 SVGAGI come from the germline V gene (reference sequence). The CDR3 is CANSMGQGVWSGELFF. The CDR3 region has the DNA TGTGCCAACAGTATGGGACAGGGCGTTTGGAGCGGGGAGCTGTTTTTT.

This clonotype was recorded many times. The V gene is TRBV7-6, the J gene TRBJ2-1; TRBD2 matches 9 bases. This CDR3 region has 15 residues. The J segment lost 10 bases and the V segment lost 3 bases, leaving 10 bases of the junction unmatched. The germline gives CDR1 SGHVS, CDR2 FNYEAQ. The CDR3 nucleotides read TGTGCCAGCAGCTTCTCGACTAGCGGTTTGTCAGAGCAGTTCTTC. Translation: CASSFSTSGLSEQFF.

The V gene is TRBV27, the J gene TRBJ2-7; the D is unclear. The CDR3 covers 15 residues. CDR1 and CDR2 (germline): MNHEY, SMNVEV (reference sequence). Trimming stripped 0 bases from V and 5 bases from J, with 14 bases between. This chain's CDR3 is CASSLSPSRADEQYV. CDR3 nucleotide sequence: TGTGCCAGCAGTTTATCCCCATCTAGGGCCGACGAGCAGTACGTC.

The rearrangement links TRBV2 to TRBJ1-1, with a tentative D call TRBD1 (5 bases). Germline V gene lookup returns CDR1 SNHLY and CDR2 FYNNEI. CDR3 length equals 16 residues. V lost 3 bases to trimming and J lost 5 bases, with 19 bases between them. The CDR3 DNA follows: TGTGCCAGCAGTGAGGGGGGATGGGGGTATGAAACTGAAGCTTTCTTT. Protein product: CASSEGGWGYETEAFF. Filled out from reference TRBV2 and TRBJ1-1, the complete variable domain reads EPEVTQTPSHQVTQMGQEVILRCVPISNHLYFYWYRQILGQKVEFLVSFYNNEISEKSEIFDDQFSVERPDGSNFTLKIRSTKLEDSAMYFCASSEGGWGYETEAFFGQGTRLTVV.

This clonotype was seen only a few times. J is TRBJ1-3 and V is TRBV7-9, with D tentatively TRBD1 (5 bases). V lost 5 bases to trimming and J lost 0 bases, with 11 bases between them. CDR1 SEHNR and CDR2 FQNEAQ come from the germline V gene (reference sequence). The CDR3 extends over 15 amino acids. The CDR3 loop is CASSGDGLSGNTIYF. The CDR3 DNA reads TGTGCCAGCAGCGGGGACGGACTCTCTGGAAACACCATATATTTT.

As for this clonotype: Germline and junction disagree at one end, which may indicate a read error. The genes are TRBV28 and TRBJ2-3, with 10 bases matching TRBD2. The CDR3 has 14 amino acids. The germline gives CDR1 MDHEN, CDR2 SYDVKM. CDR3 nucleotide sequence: TGTGTCAGCAGCTACAAACCTGTAGCGGGGGGGCAGTATTTT. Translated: CVSSYKPVAGGQYF.